This T cell receptor beta chain stems from a study of blood T cell repertoires in COVID-19. Study-wide background: Spain, Italy and the United States supplied samples that represented acute and convalescent COVID-19.

Germline CDR1 and CDR2: SGHAT and FQNNGV. V gave up 0 bases and J gave up 7 bases, with 9 bases separating them. The CDR3 is made up of 13 amino acids. Only in-frame clones appear in the TCRdb table, and some are missing; sequencing was by immunoSEQ multiplex PCR. The data show 80,000 to 100,000 clones, with over 70% seen just once and roughly 25% held by the top ten. The sequence was collected from a man aged 65-85 years with acute or convalescent COVID-19. The sample was peripheral blood. This chain joins TRBV11-2 and TRBJ2-5, with D hard to call. CDR3 region: CASSLEPPGTQYF. The CDR3 nucleotides read TGTGCCAGCAGCTTAGAGCCACCGGGGACCCAGTACTTC.